This entry lists 10 T cell receptor beta chains sequenced from one sample in a study of cytomegalovirus exposure and HLA in healthy donors. The study ran its PCR with 60 Vbeta and 13 Jbeta primers. Assay: immunoSEQ multiplex PCR; the TCRdb copy retains only in-frame clones and omits some. This sample has around 100,000 clones, with 70% to 80% found just once. The material sequenced was PBMCs. These receptors all stem from a woman in her twenties or thirties in good health and CMV-seropositive.

The table lists this clone with a few counts. The chain has TRBV27 and TRBJ2-2, with a possible D match to TRBD1 (5 bases). Germline V gene lookup returns CDR1 MNHEY and CDR2 SMNVEV (reference sequence). V was clipped by 5 bases and J by 0 bases, with 13 bases between them. This CDR3 is 16 amino acids long. Here the CDR3 reads CASSVLKTANTGELFF. CDR3 DNA sequence: TGTGCCAGCAGTGTACTAAAGACAGCGAACACCGGGGAGCTGTTTTTT.

J is TRBJ2-3 and V is TRBV5-1; TRBD2 is a possible D gene (6 bases). The CDR3 is 15 residues long. Germline V gene data show CDR1 as SGHRS and CDR2 as YFSETQ. The ends were cut back, 4 bases at V and 2 bases at J, with 14 bases in the middle. The CDR3 sequence: CASSVTGTHTDTQYF. CDR3 nucleotides: TGCGCCAGCAGCGTAACCGGGACTCACACAGATACGCAGTATTTT.

V and J are TRBV5-1 and TRBJ2-5; TRBD1 aligns across 7 bases. CDR1 is SGHRS, CDR2 YFSETQ, per germline. The CDR3 runs 14 residues. V gave up 0 bases and J gave up 3 bases; unmatched junction bases: 2. DNA of the CDR3: TGCGCCAGCAGCTTGGGACAGGGCGAAGAGACCCAGTACTTC. This codes for CASSLGQGEETQYF.

V is TRBV19 and J is TRBJ2-3, with 8 bases matching TRBD1. This CDR3 has 15 residues. Germline V gene sequence: CDR1 LNHDA, CDR2 SQIVND (reference sequence). The trim removed 9 bases at V and 5 bases at J, leaving 13 bases unmatched. CDR3 sequence (DNA): TGTGCCAGCGGACGGACAGGGATTATAGGAGATACGCAGTATTTT. This codes for CASGRTGIIGDTQYF.

The chain joins TRBV6-5 to TRBJ1-2; 8 bases align to TRBD1. V dropped 8 bases and J dropped 4; count of bases not matched to a gene: 3. The CDR3 consists of 12 residues. Germline CDR1 MNHEY, CDR2 SVGAGI. The CDR3 is CASGQGGYGYTF. The CDR3 nucleotides read TGTGCCAGCGGACAGGGTGGCTATGGCTACACCTTC.

The chain combines TRBV6-1 with TRBJ1-5; maybe TRBD1 (6 bases). V was trimmed by 1 base and J by 2 bases, leaving 15 bases between them. CDR3 length: 17 amino acids. Germline values: CDR1 MNHNS, CDR2 SASEGT. The CDR3 loop is CASSEEGGLLGNQPQHF. DNA for the CDR3: TGTGCCAGCAGTGAAGAGGGGGGACTACTCGGCAATCAGCCCCAGCATTTT.

The CDR3 here is CASSPHSDRDTEAFF. The CDR3 DNA reads TGTGCCAGCAGCCCACACTCGGACAGGGACACTGAAGCTTTCTTT. This chain uses TRBV11-2 with TRBJ1-1; 8 bases are a match to TRBD1. Germline lookup yields CDR1 SGHAT and CDR2 FQNNGV. This CDR3 contains 15 residues. The V and J ends lost 5 bases and 3 bases, in that order; junction bases with no gene match: 8.

The chain uses TRBV19 and TRBJ2-7; D is perhaps TRBD2 (5 bases). The CDR3 totals 11 residues. Trimming removed 10 bases from V and 3 bases from J, with 10 bases in between. Germline V lookup: CDR1 LNHDA, CDR2 SQIVND (reference sequence). The CDR3 nucleotides are TGTGCCACCGGACGGGGCTACGAGCAGTACTTC. Translating it yields CATGRGYEQYF.

The chain recombines TRBV4-1 with TRBJ2-2; D perhaps matches TRBD2 (5 bases). Germline V gene sequence: CDR1 MGHRA, CDR2 YSYEKL. V dropped 0 bases and J dropped 4 bases, with 12 bases sitting between them. CDR3 length: 16 residues. The CDR3 DNA follows: TGCGCCAGCAGCCAAGATCGTGGGAGTGGCACCGGGGAGCTGTTTTTT. Residues: CASSQDRGSGTGELFF.

The rearrangement joins TRBV9 to TRBJ1-5; no reliable D call. The CDR3 contains 14 residues. With 0 bases removed from V and 3 bases from J, the gap between germline ends came to 7 bases. CDR1 is SGDLS, CDR2 YYNGEE, per germline. CDR3 sequence reads: CASSVGGANQPQHF. DNA of the CDR3: TGTGCCAGCAGCGTAGGGGGAGCCAATCAGCCCCAGCATTTT.